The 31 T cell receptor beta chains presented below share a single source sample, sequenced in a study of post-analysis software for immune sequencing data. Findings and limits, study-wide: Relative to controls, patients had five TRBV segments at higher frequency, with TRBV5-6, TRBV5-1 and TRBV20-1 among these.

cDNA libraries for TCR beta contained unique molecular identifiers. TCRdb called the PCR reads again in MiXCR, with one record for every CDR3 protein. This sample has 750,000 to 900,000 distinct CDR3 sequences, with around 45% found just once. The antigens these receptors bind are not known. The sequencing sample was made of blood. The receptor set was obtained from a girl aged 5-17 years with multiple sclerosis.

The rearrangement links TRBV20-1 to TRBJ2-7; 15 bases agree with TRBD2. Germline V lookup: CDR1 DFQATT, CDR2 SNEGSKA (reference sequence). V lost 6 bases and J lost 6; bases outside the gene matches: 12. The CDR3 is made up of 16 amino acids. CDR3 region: CSADPPGLAGGLEQYF. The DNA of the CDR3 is TGCAGTGCGGATCCCCCGGGACTAGCGGGAGGTCTCGAGCAGTACTTC.

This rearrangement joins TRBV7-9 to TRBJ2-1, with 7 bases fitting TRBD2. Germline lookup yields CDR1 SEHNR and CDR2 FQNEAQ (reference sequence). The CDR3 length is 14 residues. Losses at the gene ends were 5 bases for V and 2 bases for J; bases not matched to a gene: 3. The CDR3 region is CASSASGTYNEQFF. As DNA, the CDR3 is TGTGCCAGCAGCGCTAGCGGAACCTACAATGAGCAGTTCTTC.

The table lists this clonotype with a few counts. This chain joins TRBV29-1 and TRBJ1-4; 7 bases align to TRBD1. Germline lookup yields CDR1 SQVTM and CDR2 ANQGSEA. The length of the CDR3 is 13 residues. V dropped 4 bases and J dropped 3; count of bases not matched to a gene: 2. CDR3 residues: CSVVGQSNEKLFF. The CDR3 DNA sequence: TGCAGCGTTGTGGGACAGTCTAATGAAAAACTGTTTTTT. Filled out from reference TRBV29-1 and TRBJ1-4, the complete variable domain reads SAVISQKPSRDICQRGTSLTIQCQVDSQVTMMFWYRQQPGQSLTLIATANQGSEATYESGFVIDKFPISRPNLTFSTLTVSNMSPEDSSIYLCSVVGQSNEKLFFGSGTQLSVL.

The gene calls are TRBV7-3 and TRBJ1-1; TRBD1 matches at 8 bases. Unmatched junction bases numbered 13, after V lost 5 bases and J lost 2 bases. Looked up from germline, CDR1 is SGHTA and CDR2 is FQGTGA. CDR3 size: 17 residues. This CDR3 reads CASSERSGGQINTEAFF. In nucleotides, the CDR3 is TGTGCCAGCAGCGAAAGGTCAGGGGGCCAAATCAACACTGAAGCTTTCTTT.

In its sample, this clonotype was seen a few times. CDR3 residues: CAISLGQGGTSLSDEQFF. The DNA of the CDR3 is TGTGCCATCAGCCTCGGACAGGGCGGGACTAGCTTGAGCGATGAGCAGTTCTTC. The chain recombines TRBV10-3 with TRBJ2-1; D might be TRBD2 (9 bases). V lost 6 bases and J 8 bases, leaving 29 bases between the germline ends. The CDR3 consists of 18 residues. Germline CDR1 ENHRY, CDR2 SYGVKD.

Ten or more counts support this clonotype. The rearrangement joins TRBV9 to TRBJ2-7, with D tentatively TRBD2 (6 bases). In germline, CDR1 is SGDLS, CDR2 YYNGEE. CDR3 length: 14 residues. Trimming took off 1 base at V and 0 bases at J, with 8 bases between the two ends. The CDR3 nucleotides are TGTGCCAGCAGCGTAACCGGGAGCTCCTACGAGCAGTACTTC. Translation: CASSVTGSSYEQYF.

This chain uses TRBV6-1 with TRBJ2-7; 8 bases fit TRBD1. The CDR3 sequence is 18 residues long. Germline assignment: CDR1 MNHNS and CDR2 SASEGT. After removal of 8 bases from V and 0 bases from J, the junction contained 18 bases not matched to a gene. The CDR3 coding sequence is TGTGCCAGCCAGGCGCGACAGGGGAAGTCGGGGCCCTCCTACGAGCAGTACTTC. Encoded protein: CASQARQGKSGPSYEQYF.

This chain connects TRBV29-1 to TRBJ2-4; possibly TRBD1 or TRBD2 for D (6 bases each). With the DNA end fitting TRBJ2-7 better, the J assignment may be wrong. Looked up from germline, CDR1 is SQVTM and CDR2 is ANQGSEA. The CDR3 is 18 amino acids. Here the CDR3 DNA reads TGCAGCGTTGAAGATCATCTCCCCGGGGGACATAAGGCCTTCGAGCAGTACTTC. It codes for CSVEDHLPGGHKAFEQYF.

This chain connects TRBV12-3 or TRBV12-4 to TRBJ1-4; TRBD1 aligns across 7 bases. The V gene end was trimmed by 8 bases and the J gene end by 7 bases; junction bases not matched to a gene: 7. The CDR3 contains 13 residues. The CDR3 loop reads CASRRAGGEKLFF. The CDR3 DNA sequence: TGTGCCAGCCGTAGAGCAGGGGGTGAAAAACTGTTTTTT.

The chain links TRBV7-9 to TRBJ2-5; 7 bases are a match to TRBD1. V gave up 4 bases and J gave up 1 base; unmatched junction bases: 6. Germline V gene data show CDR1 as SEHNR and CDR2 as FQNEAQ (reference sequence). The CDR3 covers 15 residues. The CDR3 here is CASSWGTVTQETQYF. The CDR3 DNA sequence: TGTGCCAGCAGCTGGGGGACAGTTACCCAAGAGACCCAGTACTTC.

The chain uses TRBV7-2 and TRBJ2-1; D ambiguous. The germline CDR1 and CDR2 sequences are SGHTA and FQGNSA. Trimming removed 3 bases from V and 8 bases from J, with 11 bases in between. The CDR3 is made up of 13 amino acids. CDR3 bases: TGTGCCAGCAGCTTCACCGACCGGGATGAGCAGTTCTTC. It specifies CASSFTDRDEQFF.

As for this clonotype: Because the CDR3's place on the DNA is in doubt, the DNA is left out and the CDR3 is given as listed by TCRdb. CDR3 loop: CSTSGTTGGGYQETQYF. V gene TRBV20-1 combines with J gene TRBJ2-5; the tabulated D call, TRBD2, remains unverified against the DNA. The CDR3 sequence runs 17 residues, both termini included. Germline V gives CDR1 DFQATT, CDR2 SNEGSKA (reference sequence).

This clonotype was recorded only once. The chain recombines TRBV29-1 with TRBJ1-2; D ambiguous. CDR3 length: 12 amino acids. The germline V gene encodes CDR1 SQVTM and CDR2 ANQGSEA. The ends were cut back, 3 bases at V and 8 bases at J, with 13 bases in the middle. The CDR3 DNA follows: TGCAGCGTTGAGGCCCTGGGAGGGGGCTACACCTTC. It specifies CSVEALGGGYTF.

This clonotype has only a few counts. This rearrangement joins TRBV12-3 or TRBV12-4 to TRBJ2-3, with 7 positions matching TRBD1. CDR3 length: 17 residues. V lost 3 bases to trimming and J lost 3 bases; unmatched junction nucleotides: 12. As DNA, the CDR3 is TGTGCCAGCAGTTTGACTCTTGACAGGGTTAGGACAGATACGCAGTATTTT. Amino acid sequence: CASSLTLDRVRTDTQYF.

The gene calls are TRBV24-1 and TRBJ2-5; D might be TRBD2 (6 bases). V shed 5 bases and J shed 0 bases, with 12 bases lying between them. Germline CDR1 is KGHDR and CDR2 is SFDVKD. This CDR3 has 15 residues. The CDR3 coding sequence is TGTGCCACCAGTGCGGAGGGGCTGTACCAAGAGACCCAGTACTTC. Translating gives CATSAEGLYQETQYF.

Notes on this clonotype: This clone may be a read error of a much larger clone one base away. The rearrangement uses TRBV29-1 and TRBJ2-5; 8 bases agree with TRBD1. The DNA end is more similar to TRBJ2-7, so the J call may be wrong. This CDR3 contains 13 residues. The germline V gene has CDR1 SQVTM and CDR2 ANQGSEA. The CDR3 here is CSVGQGNCYEQYF. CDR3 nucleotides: TGCAGCGTTGGACAGGGGAACTGCTACGAGCAGTACTTC.

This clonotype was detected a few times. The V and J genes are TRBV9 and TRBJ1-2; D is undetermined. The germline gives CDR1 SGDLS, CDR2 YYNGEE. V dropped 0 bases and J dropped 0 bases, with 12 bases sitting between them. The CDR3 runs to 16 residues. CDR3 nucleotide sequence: TGTGCCAGCAGCGTAGTAGGTACAGCTTCTAACTATGGCTACACCTTC. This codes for CASSVVGTASNYGYTF.

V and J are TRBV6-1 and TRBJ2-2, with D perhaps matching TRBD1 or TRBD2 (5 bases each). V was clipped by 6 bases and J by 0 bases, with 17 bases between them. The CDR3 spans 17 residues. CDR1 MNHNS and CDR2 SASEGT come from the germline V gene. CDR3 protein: CASSPHSPGPNTGELFF. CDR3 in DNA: TGTGCCAGCAGCCCTCATTCTCCGGGACCGAACACCGGGGAGCTGTTTTTT.

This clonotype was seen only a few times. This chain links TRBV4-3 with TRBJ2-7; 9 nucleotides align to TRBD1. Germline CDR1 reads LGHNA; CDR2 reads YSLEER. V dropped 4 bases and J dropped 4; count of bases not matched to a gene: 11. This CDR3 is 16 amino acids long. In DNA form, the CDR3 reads TGCGCCAGCAGCCCCCAGCCGGGACAGGGAGGTTACGAGCAGTACTTC. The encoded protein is CASSPQPGQGGYEQYF.

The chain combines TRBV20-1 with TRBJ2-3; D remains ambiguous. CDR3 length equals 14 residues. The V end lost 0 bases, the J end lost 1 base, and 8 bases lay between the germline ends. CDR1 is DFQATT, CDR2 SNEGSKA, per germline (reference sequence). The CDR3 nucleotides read TGCAGTGCTAGAGATCCTAGACGCACAGATACGCAGTATTTT. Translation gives CSARDPRRTDTQYF.

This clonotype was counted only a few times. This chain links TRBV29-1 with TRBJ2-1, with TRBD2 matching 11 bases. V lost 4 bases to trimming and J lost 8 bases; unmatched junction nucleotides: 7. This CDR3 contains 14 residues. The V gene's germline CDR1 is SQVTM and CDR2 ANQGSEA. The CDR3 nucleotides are TGCAGCGTTGCCCTAGCGGGAGGTTTCGATGAGCAGTTCTTC. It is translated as CSVALAGGFDEQFF.

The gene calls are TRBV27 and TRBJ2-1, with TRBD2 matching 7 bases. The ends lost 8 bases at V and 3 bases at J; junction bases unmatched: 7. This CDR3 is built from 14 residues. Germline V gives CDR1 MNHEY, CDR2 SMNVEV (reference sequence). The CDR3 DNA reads TGTGCCAGCGGGGGGGAGGCCCTCTACAATGAGCAGTTCTTC. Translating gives CASGGEALYNEQFF.

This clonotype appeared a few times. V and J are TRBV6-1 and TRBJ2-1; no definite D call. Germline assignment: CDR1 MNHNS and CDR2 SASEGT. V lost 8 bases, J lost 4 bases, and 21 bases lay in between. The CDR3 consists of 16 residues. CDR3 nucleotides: TGTGCCAGCCGCCTAACGAGATGGGATAGATACAATGAGCAGTTCTTC. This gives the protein CASRLTRWDRYNEQFF.

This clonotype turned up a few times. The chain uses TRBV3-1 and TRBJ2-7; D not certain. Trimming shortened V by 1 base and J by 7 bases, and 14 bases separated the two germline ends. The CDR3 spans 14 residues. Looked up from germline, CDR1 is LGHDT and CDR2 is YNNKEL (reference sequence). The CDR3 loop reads CASSQAFWYSEQYF. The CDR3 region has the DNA TGTGCCAGCAGCCAAGCCTTTTGGTACTCTGAGCAGTACTTC.

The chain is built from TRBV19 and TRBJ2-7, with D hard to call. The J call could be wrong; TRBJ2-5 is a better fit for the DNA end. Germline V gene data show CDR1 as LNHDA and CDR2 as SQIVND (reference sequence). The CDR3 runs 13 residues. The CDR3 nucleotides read TGTGCCAGTAGTATGTCCTTTCCGGGGACCCAGTACTTC. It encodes CASSMSFPGTQYF.

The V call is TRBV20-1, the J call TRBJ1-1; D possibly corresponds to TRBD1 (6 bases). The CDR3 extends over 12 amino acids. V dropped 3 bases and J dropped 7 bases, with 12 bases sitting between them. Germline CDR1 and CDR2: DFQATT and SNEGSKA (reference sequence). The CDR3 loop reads CSASGVQGEAFF. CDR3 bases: TGCAGTGCTAGCGGGGTACAGGGTGAAGCTTTCTTT.

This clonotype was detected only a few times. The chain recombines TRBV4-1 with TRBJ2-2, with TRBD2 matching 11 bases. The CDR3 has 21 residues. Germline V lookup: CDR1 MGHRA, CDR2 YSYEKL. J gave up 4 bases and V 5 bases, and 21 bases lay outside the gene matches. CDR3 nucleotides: TGCGCCAGCAGCTCGCCAGCCGACGTCACTAGCGGGAGAAGAAGCACCGGGGAGCTGTTTTTT. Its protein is CASSSPADVTSGRRSTGELFF.

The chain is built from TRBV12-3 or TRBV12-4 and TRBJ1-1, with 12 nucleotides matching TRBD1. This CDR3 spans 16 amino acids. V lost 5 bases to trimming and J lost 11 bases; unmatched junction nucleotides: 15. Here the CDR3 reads CASSLGGTGGPNRAFF. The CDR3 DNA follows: TGTGCCAGCAGTCTCGGTGGGACAGGGGGCCCTAATCGGGCTTTCTTT.

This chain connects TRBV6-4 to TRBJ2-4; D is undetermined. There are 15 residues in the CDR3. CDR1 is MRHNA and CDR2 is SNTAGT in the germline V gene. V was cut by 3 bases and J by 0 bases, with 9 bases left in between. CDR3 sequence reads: CASSESALAKNIQYF. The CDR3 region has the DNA TGTGCCAGCAGTGAGTCAGCTCTAGCCAAAAACATTCAGTACTTC.

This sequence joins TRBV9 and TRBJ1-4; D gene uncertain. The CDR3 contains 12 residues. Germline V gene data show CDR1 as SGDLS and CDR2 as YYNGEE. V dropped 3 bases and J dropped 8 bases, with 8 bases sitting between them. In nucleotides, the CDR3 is TGTGCCAGCAGCGGGATCGGGGAAAAACTGTTTTTT. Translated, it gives CASSGIGEKLFF. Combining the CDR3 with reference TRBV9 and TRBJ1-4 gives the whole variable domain DSGVTQTPKHLITATGQRVTLRCSPRSGDLSVYWYQQSLDQGLQFLIQYYNGEERAKGNILERFSAQQFPDLHSELNLSSLELGDSALYFCASSGIGEKLFFGSGTQLSVL.

The CDR3, as DNA: TGTGCCAGCACCATTTACTTGGGATACAATGAGCAGTTCTTC. It translates to CASTIYLGYNEQFF. This chain joins TRBV7-9 and TRBJ2-1; D gene unclear. The CDR3 totals 14 residues. The V gene's germline CDR1 is SEHNR and CDR2 FQNEAQ (reference sequence). Trimming took off 7 bases at V and 4 bases at J, with 14 bases between the two ends.